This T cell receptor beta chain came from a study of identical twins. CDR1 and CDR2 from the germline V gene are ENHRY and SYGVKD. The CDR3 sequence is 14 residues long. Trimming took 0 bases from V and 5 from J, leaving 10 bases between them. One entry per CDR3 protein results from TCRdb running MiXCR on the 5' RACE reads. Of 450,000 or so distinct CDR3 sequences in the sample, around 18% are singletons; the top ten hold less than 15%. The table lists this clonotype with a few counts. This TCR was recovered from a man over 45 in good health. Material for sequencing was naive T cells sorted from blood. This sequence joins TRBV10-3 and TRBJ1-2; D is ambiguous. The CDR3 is CAISESATPYGYTF. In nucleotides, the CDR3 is TGTGCCATCAGTGAGTCGGCGACTCCTTATGGCTACACCTTC.